This T cell receptor beta chain was sequenced for a study of blood T cells in healthy people across ages. The CDR3 loop spans 10 amino acids. Trimming cost V 6 bases and J 6 bases, with 3 bases left between them. Germline V gene sequence: CDR1 MGHDK, CDR2 SYGVNS. This clonotype was counted only a few times. Each individual donor underwent a draw of approximately 10 milliliters of peripheral blood. PBMCs, at least 6.5 million per sample, were isolated. Alongside a J-beta primer mix, a sample-barcoded 5' primer served in a second PCR lasting 7 to 11 cycles. TCRdb re-analysed the 5' RACE reads in MiXCR, keeping a single row per CDR3 protein. The table includes about 640,000 distinct CDR3 sequences, roughly 58% detected once.

This chain connects TRBV25-1 to TRBJ2-1, with D unclear. Sequencing was done on a sample of blood. The TCR originated in a man aged 55 to 70 in good health. The CDR3 protein is CASRGNEQFF. The CDR3 DNA reads TGTGCCAGCAGGGGCAATGAGCAGTTCTTC.